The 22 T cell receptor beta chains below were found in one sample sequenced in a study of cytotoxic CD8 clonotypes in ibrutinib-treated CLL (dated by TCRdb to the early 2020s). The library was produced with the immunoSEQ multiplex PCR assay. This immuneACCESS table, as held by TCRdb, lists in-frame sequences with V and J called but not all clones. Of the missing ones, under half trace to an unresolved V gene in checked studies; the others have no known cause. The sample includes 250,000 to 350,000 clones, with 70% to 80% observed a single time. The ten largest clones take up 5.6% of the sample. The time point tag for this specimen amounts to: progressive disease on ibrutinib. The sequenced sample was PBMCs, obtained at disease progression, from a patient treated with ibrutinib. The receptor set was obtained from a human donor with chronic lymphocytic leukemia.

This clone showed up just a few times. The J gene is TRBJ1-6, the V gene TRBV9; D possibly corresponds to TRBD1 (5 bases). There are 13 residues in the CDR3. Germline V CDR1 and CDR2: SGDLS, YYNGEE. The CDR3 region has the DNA TGTGCTAGCGGGGGATCCTATAATTCACCCCTCCACTTT. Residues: CASGGSYNSPLHF.

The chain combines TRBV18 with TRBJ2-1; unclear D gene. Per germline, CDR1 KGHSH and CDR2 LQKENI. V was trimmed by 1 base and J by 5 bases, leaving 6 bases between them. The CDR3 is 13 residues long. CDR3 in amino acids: CASSPRVHNEQFF. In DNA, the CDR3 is TGTGCCAGCTCACCACGGGTCCACAATGAGCAGTTCTTC.

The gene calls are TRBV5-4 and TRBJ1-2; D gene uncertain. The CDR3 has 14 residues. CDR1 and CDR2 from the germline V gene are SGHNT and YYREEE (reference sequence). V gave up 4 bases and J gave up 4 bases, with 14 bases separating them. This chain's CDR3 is CASSQGSGTYGYTF. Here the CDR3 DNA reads TGTGCCAGCAGCCAAGGCTCAGGCACCTATGGCTACACCTTC.

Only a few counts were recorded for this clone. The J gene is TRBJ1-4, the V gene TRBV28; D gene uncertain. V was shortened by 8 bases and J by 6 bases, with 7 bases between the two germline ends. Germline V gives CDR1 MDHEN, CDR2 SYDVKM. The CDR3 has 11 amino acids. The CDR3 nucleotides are TGTGCCAGCTCCGTTTATGAAAAACTGTTTTTT. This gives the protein CASSVYEKLFF.

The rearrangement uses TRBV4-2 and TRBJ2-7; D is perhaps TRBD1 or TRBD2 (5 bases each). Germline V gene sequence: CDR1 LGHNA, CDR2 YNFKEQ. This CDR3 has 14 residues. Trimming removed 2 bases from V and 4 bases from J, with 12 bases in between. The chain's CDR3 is CASSQRDAEYEQYF. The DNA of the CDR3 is TGTGCCAGCAGCCAAAGGGACGCGGAGTACGAGCAGTACTTC.

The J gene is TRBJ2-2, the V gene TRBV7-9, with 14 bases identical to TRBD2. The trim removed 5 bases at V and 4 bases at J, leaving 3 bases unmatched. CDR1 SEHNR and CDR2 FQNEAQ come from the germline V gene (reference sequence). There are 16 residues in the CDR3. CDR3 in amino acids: CASSRTSGRSTGELFF. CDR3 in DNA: TGTGCCAGCAGCCGGACTAGCGGGAGGAGCACCGGGGAGCTGTTTTTT.

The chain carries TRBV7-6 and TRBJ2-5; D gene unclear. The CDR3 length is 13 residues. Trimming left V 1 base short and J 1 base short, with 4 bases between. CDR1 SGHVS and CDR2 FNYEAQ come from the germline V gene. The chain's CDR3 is CASSLVLQETQYF. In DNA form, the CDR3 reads TGTGCCAGCAGCTTAGTTCTCCAAGAGACCCAGTACTTC.

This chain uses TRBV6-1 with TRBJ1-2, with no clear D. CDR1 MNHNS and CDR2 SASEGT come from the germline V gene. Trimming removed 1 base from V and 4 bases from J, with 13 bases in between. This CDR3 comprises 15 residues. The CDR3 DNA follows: TGTGCCAGCAGTGAAGGGTTGGAGGGAATCTATGGCTACACCTTC. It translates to CASSEGLEGIYGYTF.

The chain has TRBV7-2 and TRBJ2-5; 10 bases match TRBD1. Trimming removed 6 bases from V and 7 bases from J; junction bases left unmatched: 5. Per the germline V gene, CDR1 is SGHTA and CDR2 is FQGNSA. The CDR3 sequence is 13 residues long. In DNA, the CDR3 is TGTGCCAGCAGGTCGGGACAGGGGTTGACCCAGTACTTC. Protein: CASRSGQGLTQYF.

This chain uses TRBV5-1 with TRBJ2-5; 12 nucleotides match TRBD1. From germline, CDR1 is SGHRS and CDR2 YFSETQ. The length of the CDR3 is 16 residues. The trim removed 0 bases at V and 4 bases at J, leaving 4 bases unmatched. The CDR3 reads CASSLGDRGRGETQYF. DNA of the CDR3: TGCGCCAGCAGCTTGGGGGACAGGGGGCGCGGAGAGACCCAGTACTTC.

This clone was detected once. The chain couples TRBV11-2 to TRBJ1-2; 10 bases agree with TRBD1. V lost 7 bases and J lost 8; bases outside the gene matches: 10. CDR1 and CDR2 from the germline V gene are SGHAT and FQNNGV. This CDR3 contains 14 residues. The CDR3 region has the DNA TGTGCCAGCAACCCAGGGACAGGGGTTTTCGGCTACACCTTC. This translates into CASNPGTGVFGYTF. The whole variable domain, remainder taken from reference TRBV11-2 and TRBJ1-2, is EAGVAQSPRYKIIEKRQSVAFWCNPISGHATLYWYQQILGQGPKLLIQFQNNGVVDDSQLPKDRFSAERLKGVDSTLKIQPAKLEDSAVYLCASNPGTGVFGYTFGSGTRLTVV.

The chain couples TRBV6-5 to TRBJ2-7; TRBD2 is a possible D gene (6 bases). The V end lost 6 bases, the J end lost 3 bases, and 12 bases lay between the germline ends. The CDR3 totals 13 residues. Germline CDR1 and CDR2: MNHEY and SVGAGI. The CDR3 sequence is CASRHSSGYEQYF. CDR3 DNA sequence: TGTGCCAGCAGACACAGTAGCGGCTACGAGCAGTACTTC.

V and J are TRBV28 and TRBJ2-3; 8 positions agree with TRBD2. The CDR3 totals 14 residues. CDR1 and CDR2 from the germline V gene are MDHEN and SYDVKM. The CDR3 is CGSSGSGLGDTQYF. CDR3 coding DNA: TGTGGTTCAAGCGGGAGTGGGCTTGGAGATACGCAGTATTTT.

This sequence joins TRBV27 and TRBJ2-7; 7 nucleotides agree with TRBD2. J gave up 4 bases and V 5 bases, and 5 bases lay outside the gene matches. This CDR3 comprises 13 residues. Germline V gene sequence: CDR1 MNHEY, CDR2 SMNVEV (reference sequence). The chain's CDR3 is CASSHRGGYEQYF. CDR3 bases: TGTGCCAGCAGTCACCGCGGGGGATACGAGCAGTACTTC.

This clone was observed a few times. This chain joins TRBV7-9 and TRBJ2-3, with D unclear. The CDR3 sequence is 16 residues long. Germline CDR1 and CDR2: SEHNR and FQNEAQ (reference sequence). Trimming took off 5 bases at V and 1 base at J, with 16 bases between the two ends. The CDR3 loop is CASSPRVELGTDTQYF. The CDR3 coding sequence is TGTGCCAGCAGCCCCAGAGTGGAGCTGGGCACAGATACGCAGTATTTT.

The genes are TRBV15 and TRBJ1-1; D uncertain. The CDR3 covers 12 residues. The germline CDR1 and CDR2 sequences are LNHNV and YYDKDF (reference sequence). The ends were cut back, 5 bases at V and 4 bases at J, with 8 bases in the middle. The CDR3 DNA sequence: TGTGCCACCAGCCGGATCTTCACTGAAGCTTTCTTT. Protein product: CATSRIFTEAFF. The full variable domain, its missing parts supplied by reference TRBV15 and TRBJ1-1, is DAMVIQNPRYQVTQFGKPVTLSCSQTLNHNVMYWYQQKSSQAPKLLFHYYDKDFNNEADTPDNFQSRRPNTSFCFLDIRSPGLGDTAMYLCATSRIFTEAFFGQGTRLTVV.

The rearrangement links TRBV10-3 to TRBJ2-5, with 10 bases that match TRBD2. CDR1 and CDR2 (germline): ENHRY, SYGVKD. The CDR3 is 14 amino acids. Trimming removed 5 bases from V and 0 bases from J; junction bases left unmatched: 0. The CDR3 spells CAISSGGDQETQYF. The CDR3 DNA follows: TGTGCCATCAGTAGCGGGGGGGACCAAGAGACCCAGTACTTC.

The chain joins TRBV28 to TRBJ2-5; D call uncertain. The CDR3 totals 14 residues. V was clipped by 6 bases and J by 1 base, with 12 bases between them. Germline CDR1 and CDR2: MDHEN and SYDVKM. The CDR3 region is CASSNTTFQETQYF. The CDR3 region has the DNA TGTGCCAGCAGCAACACGACTTTCCAAGAGACCCAGTACTTC.

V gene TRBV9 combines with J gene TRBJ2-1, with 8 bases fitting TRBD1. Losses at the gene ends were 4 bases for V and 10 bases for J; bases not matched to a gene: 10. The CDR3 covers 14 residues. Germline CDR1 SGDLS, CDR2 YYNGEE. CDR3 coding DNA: TGTGCCAGCAGCCCTGGGACAGGATTTAACGAGCAGTTCTTC. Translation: CASSPGTGFNEQFF.

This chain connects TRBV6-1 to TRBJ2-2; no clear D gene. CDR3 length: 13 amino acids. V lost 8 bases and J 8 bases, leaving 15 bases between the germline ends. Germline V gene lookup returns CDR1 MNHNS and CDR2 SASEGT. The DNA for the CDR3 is TGTGCCAGCTCCTCGGTGACACGGGGGGAGCTGTTTTTT. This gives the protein CASSSVTRGELFF.

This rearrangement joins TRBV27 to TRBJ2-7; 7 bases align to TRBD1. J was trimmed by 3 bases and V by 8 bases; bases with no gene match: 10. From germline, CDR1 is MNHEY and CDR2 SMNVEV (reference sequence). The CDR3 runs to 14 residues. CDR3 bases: TGTGCCAGCGCGACGAGGGGGCTCTGCTACGAGCAGTACTTC. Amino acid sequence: CASATRGLCYEQYF.

CDR3 sequence (DNA): TGCGCCAGCAGCCGGGGGGACAGCGACTACGAGCAGTACTTC. It translates to CASSRGDSDYEQYF. The rearrangement uses TRBV4-1 and TRBJ2-7; tentative D call: TRBD1 (7 bases). Deletions cut 4 bases from V and 3 bases from J, with 13 bases between. Per germline, CDR1 MGHRA and CDR2 YSYEKL. This CDR3 is 14 amino acids long.